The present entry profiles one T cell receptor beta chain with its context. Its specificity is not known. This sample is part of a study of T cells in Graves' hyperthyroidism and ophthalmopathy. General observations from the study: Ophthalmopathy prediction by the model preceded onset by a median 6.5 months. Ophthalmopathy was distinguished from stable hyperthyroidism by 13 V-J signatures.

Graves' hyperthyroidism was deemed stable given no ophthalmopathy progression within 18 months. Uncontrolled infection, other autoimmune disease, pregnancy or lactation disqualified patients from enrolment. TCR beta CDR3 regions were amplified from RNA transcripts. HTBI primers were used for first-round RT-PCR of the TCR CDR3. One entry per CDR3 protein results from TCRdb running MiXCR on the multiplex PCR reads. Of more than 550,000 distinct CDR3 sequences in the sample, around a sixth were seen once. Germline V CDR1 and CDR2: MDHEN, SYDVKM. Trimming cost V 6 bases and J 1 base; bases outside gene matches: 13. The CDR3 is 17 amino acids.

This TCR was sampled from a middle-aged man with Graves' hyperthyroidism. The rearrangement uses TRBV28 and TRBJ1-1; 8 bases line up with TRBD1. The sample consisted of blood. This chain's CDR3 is CASSYRDRGNQNTEAFF. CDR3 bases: TGTGCCAGCAGCTATCGCGACAGGGGAAATCAGAACACTGAAGCTTTCTTT.